Given below is one TCR beta chain in context. Its antigen is unidentified. RNA transcripts yielded amplified TCR beta CDR3 regions. The primer set for the first-round RT-PCR of the TCR CDR3 was HTBI. A single record per CDR3 protein comes from TCRdb applying MiXCR to the multiplex PCR reads. The data hold about 53,000 distinct CDR3 sequences, with about 50% observed a single time. The data belong to a study of T cells in Graves' hyperthyroidism and ophthalmopathy. Whole-study findings and limits: Progression to ophthalmopathy was predicted a median of 6.5 months early. Most clonotypes expanded in the thyroid (above 0.001) were also present in blood.

Exclusion followed for patients with uncontrolled infection, other autoimmune disease, pregnancy or lactation. Clinical symptoms, serum thyroxine and TRAb, thyroid ultrasound and orbital computed tomography were used for the diagnoses. Between the trimmed V and J ends, which lost 5 bases and 2 bases, there was a span of 12 bases. CDR1 SGHAT and CDR2 FQNNGV come from the germline V gene. The CDR3 runs to 15 residues. The chain uses TRBV11-2 and TRBJ2-2; TRBD1 is a possible D gene (6 bases). This receptor was obtained from a woman under 40 with Graves' ophthalmopathy. Sequencing used blood. CDR3 sequence: CASSGDRSNTGELFF. The DNA of the CDR3 is TGTGCCAGCAGCGGCGACAGGTCAAACACCGGGGAGCTGTTTTTT.